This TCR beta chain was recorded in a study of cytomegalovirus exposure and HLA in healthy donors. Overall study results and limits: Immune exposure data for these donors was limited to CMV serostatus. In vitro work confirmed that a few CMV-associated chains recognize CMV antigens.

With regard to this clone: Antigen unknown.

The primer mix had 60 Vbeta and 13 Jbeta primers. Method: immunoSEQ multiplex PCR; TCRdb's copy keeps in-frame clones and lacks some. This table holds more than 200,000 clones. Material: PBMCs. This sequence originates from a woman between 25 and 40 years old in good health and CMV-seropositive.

The CDR3 DNA reads as TGTGCCTGGAGTGATGGGGATAGCGCGTATCAGCCCCAGCATTTT. Amino acid sequence: CAWSDGDSAYQPQHF. This sequence joins TRBV30 and TRBJ1-5; D call uncertain. Germline lookup yields CDR1 GTSNPN and CDR2 SVGIG (reference sequence). The CDR3 is 15 residues long. Trimming took off 1 base at V and 5 bases at J, with 15 bases between the two ends.